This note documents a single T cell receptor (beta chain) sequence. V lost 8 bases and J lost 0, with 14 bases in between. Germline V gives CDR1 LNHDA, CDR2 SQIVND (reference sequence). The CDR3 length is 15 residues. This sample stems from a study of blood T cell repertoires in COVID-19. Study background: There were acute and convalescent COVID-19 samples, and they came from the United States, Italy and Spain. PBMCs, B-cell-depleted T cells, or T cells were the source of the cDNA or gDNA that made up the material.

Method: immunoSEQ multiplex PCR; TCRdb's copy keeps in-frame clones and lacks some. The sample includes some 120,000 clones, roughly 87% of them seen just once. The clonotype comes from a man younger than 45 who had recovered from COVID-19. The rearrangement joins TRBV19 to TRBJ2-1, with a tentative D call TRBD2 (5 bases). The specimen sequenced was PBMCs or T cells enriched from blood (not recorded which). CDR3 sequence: CASSEDLSSYNEQFF. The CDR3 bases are TGTGCCAGTTCCGAGGACTTGAGCTCCTACAATGAGCAGTTCTTC.